This TCR beta chain came from a study of vaccination and CD4 T cells after COVID-19 (dated by TCRdb to between 2020 and 2023). Notes on the research overall: SARS-CoV-2 positivity had been established in the convalescent patients by nasal swab PCR, and mild disease was recorded in under ten of these patients and severe disease in one. Six males and four females were included in the convalescent cohort, with two Hispanic individuals, seven Caucasians, two Asians and one multiracial person represented. Participants received two doses of either the Pfizer-BioNTech BNT162b2 vaccine (n=8) or the Moderna mRNA-1273 vaccine (n=2). Post-COVID blood samples from convalescent patients were collected a median of roughly 100 days after diagnosis, with a range of 35 to 161 days. Post-vaccine blood samples were collected a median of about 11 weeks after the second vaccine dose, ranging from roughly 13 to 250 days. The cultures were stimulated with overlapping spike peptide pools from SARS-CoV-2 and from the common cold coronaviruses HCoV-NL63, HCoV-OC43 and HCoV-229E. Control cultures used a CEFX viral epitope pool as positive control, an HIV-1 Nef peptide pool as negative control, or no peptide. In roughly 10 COVID-19 convalescent patients and several infection-naive healthy vaccine recipients, the spike-specific CD4+ TCR repertoire before mRNA vaccination was compared with the repertoire after mRNA vaccination. The full study reports these points: In convalescent patients, nearly all vaccine-specific clones (304 of 307) were found to be mono-reactive for SARS-CoV-2 spike rather than cross-reactive with common cold coronaviruses. In convalescent patients, a median approximately 90% of post-vaccine SARS-CoV-2-reactive clones were detected only after vaccination, suggesting vaccine-specific priming. Relatively few convalescent patients were included in the study, and early timepoints after natural infection were not analyzed. The median number of SARS-CoV-2-reactive clonotypes rose from under 25 after infection to a few dozen after vaccination, but the change was not significant.

Including the terminal cysteine and phenylalanine, the CDR3 comprises 19 residues. Left in the record is the CDR3 DNA by itself, 57 bases read in frame from the first base. CDR1 and CDR2 were assigned from the germline V gene (reference sequence) as MNHEY and SMNVEV. Trimming at the junction amounts to 4 bases on V and 0 bases on J, and the germline ends lie 22 bases apart. Libraries were built with PCR. At the Johns Hopkins FTIC core, DNA from the cultured CD4+ T cells underwent TCR sequencing with the Oncomine TCR Beta short-read assay. The QIAamp micro DNA kit was used to extract genomic DNA from the cultured CD4+ T cells. Oncomine TCR Beta libraries from cultured CD4+ T cells were pooled using unique dual indexes and sequenced on an Illumina iSeq 100. Per the original workflow: Non-productive sequences were removed, and CDR3s not starting with C, not ending with F or W, or shorter than 7 amino acids were discarded. The MANAFEST web application was used to identify antigen-specific clonotypes by comparing peptide-stimulated wells against reference wells and other culture wells. For a clone to be called positive, the clone needed an FDR below 0.05, an odds ratio above 5, and a productive frequency above 0.1% in at least two of three replicate wells. A clonotype counted as cross-reactive if it showed significant expansion both in the SARS-CoV-2 spike wells and in at least one common cold coronavirus spike condition. Levenshtein distances (stringdist) and unrooted phylogenetic trees (ape) in R version 3.6.1 were used to assess CDR3 homology. Through fastp at Q25 and MiXCR, TCRdb rebuilt clones from the public reads, retaining in-frame beta chains. All rows with the same CDR3 protein become a single entry with the most common DNA and genes. TCRdb's processing, not the authors', yielded these V and J calls. The sample profile shows fewer than 20,000 distinct CDR3 sequences; 55% to 60% of them were found once. The biggest ten clones account for 8.5% to 9.5% of the sample.

In regard to this clonotype: The antigen this receptor binds is unknown. It has no much larger one-base neighbor in the sample; base qualities were not kept.

The intended sense of this specimen's treatment or condition label: approximately nine-day PBMC culture with coronavirus spike peptide pools or control peptides (ViraFEST assay). The study used the ViraFEST assay, which expanded antigen-specific T cells with peptide pools and then identified expanded clonotypes by TCR sequencing. The convalescent patients' positive SARS-CoV-2 PCR tests were from March to December 2020, which was before the Alpha, Beta and Delta variants emerged in the United States. Each well held 2.2 million or so PBMCs cultured with approximately 10 ug/ml peptide pools in IMDM containing approximately 5% human AB serum and roughly 10 IU/ml IL-2. On days 3 and 7, half of the culture medium was replaced with fresh IL-2-containing medium. After 9 to 11 days of culture, CD4+ T cells were isolated by negative selection with the EasySep CD4+ T cell isolation kit. Ficoll-Paque Plus gradient centrifugation was used to isolate PBMCs from whole blood, and the isolated PBMCs were then either used fresh or cryopreserved at -140C. Triplicate wells were generally used for each culture condition.

Recombination connected TRBV27 to TRBJ2-1; the D gene is unclear. Sequences were obtained from CD4+ T cells from blood, cultured in vitro. This clonotype was sampled from a human donor who had recovered from COVID-19. The DNA sequence reads TGTGCCAGCAGTTCGCCCCCTTTGGGGATGGCGGTCTCCTACAATGAGCAGTTCTTC. It translates as CASSSPPLGMAVSYNEQFF.